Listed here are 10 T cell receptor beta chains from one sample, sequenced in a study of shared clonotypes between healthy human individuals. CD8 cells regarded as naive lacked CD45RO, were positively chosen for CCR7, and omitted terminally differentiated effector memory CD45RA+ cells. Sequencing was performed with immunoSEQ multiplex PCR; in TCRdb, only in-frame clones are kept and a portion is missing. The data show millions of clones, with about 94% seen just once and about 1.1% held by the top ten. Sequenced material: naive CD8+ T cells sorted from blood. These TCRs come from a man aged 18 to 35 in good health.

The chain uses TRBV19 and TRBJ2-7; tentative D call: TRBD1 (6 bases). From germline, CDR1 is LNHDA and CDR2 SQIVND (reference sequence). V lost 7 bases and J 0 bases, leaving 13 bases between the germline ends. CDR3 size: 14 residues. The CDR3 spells CASIPRDTSYEQYF. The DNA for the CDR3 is TGTGCCAGTATCCCACGGGACACCTCCTACGAGCAGTACTTC.

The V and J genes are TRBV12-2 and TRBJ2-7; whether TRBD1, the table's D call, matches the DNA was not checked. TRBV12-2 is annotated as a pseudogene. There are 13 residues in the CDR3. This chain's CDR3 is CASRQSYRAEQYF. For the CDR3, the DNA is TGTGCAAGTCGCCAATCTTACAGGGCCGAGCAGTACTTC.

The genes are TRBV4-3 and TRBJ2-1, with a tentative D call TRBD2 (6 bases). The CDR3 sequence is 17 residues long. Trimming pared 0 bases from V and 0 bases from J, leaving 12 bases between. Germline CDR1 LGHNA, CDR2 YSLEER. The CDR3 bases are TGCGCCAGCAGCCAAGATCCCGACGGGAGCTCCTACAATGAGCAGTTCTTC. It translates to CASSQDPDGSSYNEQFF.

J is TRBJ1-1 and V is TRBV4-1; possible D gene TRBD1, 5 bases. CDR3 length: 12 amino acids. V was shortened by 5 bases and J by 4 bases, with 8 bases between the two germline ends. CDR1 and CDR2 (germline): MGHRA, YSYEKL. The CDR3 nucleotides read TGCGCCAGCAGCGGGGGTGCCACTGAAGCTTTCTTT. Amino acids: CASSGGATEAFF.

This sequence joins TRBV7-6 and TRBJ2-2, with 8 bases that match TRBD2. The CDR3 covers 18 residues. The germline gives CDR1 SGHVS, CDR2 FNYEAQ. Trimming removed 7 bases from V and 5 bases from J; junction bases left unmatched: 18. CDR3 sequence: CASTDPLSGRAGTGELFF. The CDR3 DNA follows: TGTGCCAGCACCGATCCCTTATCCGGGAGGGCGGGGACCGGGGAGCTGTTTTTT. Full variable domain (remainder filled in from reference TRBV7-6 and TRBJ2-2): GAGVSQSPRYKVTKRGQDVALRCDPISGHVSLYWYRQALGQGPEFLTYFNYEAQQDKSGLPNDRFSAERPEGSISTLTIQRTEQRDSAMYRCASTDPLSGRAGTGELFFGEGSRLTVL.

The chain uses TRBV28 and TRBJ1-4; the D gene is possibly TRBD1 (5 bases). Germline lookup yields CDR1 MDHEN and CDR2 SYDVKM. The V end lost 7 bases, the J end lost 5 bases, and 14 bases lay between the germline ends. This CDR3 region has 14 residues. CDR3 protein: CASTLDRNNEKLFF. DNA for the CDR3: TGTGCCAGCACCCTAGACAGAAACAATGAAAAACTGTTTTTT.

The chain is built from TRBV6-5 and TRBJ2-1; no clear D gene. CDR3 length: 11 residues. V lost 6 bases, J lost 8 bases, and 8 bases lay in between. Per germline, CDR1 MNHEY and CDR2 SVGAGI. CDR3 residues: CASRVWDEQFF. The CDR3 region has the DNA TGTGCCAGCAGAGTTTGGGATGAGCAGTTCTTC.

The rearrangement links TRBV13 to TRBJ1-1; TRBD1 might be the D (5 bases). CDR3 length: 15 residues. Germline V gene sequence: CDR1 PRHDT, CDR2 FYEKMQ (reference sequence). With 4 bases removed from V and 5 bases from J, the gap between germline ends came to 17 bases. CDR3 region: CASSSRGTGVTEAFF. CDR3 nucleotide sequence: TGTGCCAGCAGCTCCCGCGGGACTGGAGTGACTGAAGCTTTCTTT.

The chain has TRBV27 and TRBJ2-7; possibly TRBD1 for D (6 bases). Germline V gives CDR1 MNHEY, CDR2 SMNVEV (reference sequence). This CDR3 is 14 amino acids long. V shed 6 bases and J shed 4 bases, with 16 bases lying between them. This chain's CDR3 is CASRRQATGYEQYF. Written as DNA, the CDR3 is TGTGCCAGCAGGCGACAGGCGACGGGGTACGAGCAGTACTTC.

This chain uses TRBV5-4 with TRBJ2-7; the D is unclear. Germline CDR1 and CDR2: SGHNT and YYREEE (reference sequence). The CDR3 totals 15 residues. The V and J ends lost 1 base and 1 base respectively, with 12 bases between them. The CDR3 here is CASSLKNRGSYEQYF. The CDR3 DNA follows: TGTGCCAGCAGCTTGAAGAACAGAGGTTCCTACGAGCAGTACTTC.